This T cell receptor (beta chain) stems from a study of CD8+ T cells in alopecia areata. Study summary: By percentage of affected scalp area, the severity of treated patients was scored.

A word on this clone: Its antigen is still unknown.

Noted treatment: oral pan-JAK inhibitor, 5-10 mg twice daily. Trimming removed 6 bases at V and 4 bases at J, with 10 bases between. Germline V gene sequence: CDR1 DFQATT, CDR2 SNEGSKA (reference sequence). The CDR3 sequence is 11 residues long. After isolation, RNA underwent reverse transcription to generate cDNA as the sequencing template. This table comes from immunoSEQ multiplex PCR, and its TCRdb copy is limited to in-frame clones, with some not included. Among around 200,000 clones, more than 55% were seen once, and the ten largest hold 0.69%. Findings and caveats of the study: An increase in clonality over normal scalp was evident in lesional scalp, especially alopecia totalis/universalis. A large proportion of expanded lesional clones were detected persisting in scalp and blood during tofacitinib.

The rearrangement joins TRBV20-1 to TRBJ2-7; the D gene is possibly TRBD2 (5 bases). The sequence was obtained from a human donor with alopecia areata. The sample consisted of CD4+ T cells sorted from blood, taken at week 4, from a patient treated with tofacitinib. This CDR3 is CSAYGEYEQYF. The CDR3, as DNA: TGCAGTGCCTACGGGGAGTACGAGCAGTACTTC.